Below are 32 T cell receptor beta chains sequenced from a single sample in a study of T cell repertoires in cytomegalovirus infection (dated by TCRdb to the late 2010s). Interpreted using the paper, the treatment or condition label stands for: in vitro stimulation with specific CMV peptide epitopes to enrich CMV-specific T cells. The antigens these receptors bind are not known. Reads for this sample came from an Illumina HiSeq 1500. The public reads were reanalyzed by TCRdb: fastp trimming at Q25, MiXCR alignment, in-frame beta chains only. Rows with a matching CDR3 protein are joined into one entry that keeps the most common DNA and genes. The sample contains hundreds of thousands of distinct CDR3 sequences, around a third of them found a single time. The ten largest clones take up about 20% of the sample. Source: cultured PBMCs, taken from culture after CMV antigen stimulation. These receptors all stem from a human donor in good health (CMV status not recorded). Some clones in this sample may be carry-over from other donors' samples.

The V call is TRBV18, the J call TRBJ1-5; tentative D call: TRBD1 (6 bases). The V gene lost 8 bases and the J gene lost 0 bases, with 8 bases spanning the gap. The CDR3 loop spans 13 amino acids. Per germline, CDR1 KGHSH and CDR2 LQKENI. CDR3 sequence (DNA): TGTGCCAGCCAGGGGAATAGCAATCAGCCCCAGCATTTT. Translating gives CASQGNSNQPQHF.

V and J are TRBV7-2 and TRBJ2-1; D is unclear. The CDR3 length is 13 residues. Germline CDR1 is SGHTA and CDR2 is FQGNSA. Between the trimmed V and J ends, which lost 5 bases and 7 bases, there was a span of 12 bases. CDR3 DNA: TGTGCCAGCAGCCCCCAATCCGGAAATGAGCAGTTCTTC. Translation: CASSPQSGNEQFF.

V gene TRBV12-3 or TRBV12-4 combines with J gene TRBJ2-7; 7 bases match TRBD2. V lost 7 bases and J lost 0; bases outside the gene matches: 9. The length of the CDR3 is 15 residues. Written as DNA, the CDR3 is TGTGCCAGCACCAAATCTAGCGGAACCTCCTACGAGCAGTACTTC. Its translation: CASTKSSGTSYEQYF.

The gene calls are TRBV6-2 or TRBV6-3 and TRBJ1-5; TRBD1 might be the D (6 bases). The CDR3 extends over 17 amino acids. Trimming pared 5 bases from V and 0 bases from J, leaving 17 bases between. CDR1 MNHEY and CDR2 SVGEGT come from the germline V gene. CDR3 region: CASSAHEGVYSNQPQHF. The CDR3 DNA reads as TGTGCCAGCAGTGCCCACGAGGGGGTGTATAGCAATCAGCCCCAGCATTTT.

This clonotype was counted many times. An end of the junction differs from the germline gene, which may be a read error. V and J are TRBV7-6 and TRBJ2-7; 7 bases match TRBD1. The CDR3 loop spans 13 amino acids. Germline assignment: CDR1 SGHVS and CDR2 FNYEAQ. This CDR3 is CASSSRGGANWNF. Here the CDR3 DNA reads TGTGCCAGCAGCTCACGAGGGGGCGCGAATTGGAACTTC.

This clonotype has only a few counts. The V gene is TRBV6-5, the J gene TRBJ2-1, with 9 bases that match TRBD2. There are 16 residues in the CDR3. Per germline, CDR1 MNHEY and CDR2 SVGAGI. With 2 bases clipped from V and 4 bases from J, the junction kept 6 bases outside the gene matches. The CDR3 coding sequence is TGTGCCAGCAGTTACGGTGGCGGGGGGGTATACAATGAGCAGTTCTTC. Protein: CASSYGGGGVYNEQFF.

This clonotype was seen a few times. The chain joins TRBV6-1 to TRBJ1-1; unclear D gene. From germline, CDR1 is MNHNS and CDR2 SASEGT. The CDR3 has 13 amino acids. Trimming stripped 2 bases from V and 1 base from J, with 5 bases between. Here the CDR3 DNA reads TGTGCCAGCAGTGAATGGGGGAACACTGAAGCTTTCTTT. This codes for CASSEWGNTEAFF.

The gene calls are TRBV12-5 and TRBJ2-6; D is uncertain. There are 13 residues in the CDR3. CDR1 is LGHNT, CDR2 FRNRAP, per germline. The V end lost 6 bases, the J end lost 0 bases, and 3 bases lay between the germline ends. The CDR3 region has the DNA TGTGCTAGTGGGTACTCTGGGGCCAACGTCCTGACTTTC. Translating gives CASGYSGANVLTF.

This rearrangement joins TRBV9 to TRBJ2-3, with 9 bases identical to TRBD2. Germline values: CDR1 SGDLS, CDR2 YYNGEE. The CDR3 is made up of 19 amino acids. V shed 0 bases, J shed 3 bases, and the junction held 14 bases outside the gene matches. In DNA form, the CDR3 reads TGTGCCAGCAGCGTAGGTCGAGGTAGCGGGAGAGGTGGGACAGATACGCAGTATTTT. Translating it yields CASSVGRGSGRGGTDTQYF.

The chain employs TRBV18 and TRBJ1-1, with TRBD1 matching over 9 bases. The germline V gene has CDR1 KGHSH and CDR2 LQKENI. The CDR3 extends over 14 amino acids. V lost 3 bases, J lost 5 bases, and 4 bases stayed unmatched. CDR3 sequence: CASSPRDRETEAFF. DNA for the CDR3: TGTGCCAGCTCACCTCGGGACAGGGAGACTGAAGCTTTCTTT.

Details on this clonotype: The junction and the germline gene differ at one end; a read error may be behind it. V usage is TRBV2 and J usage is TRBJ1-1; no clear D. The CDR3 sequence is 15 residues long. Germline V gives CDR1 SNHLY, CDR2 FYNNEI. This CDR3 reads CVSGTQISKNTEAFF. CDR3 DNA sequence: TGTGTCAGCGGAACTCAGATCAGTAAGAACACTGAAGCTTTCTTT.

This chain uses TRBV6-1 with TRBJ2-1, with 8 bases that match TRBD2. From germline, CDR1 is MNHNS and CDR2 SASEGT. The ends lost 5 bases at V and 12 bases at J; junction bases unmatched: 9. CDR3 size: 13 residues. In DNA form, the CDR3 reads TGTGCCAGCAGTCTAGGGGCGGGGGGTGGGCAGTTCTTC. This encodes CASSLGAGGGQFF.

V gene TRBV19 combines with J gene TRBJ1-3; perhaps TRBD1 as D (6 bases). V lost 4 bases and J lost 0, with 10 bases in between. This CDR3 has 15 residues. Germline V gene sequence: CDR1 LNHDA, CDR2 SQIVND (reference sequence). CDR3 protein: CASSNDRNSGNTIYF. The CDR3 region has the DNA TGTGCCAGTAGTAACGACAGGAACTCTGGAAACACCATATATTTT. Based on the CDR3 plus reference TRBV19 and TRBJ1-3, the full variable domain is DGGITQSPKYLFRKEGQNVTLSCEQNLNHDAMYWYRQDPGQGLRLIYYSQIVNDFQKGDIAEGYSVSREKKESFPLTVTSAQKNPTAFYLCASSNDRNSGNTIYFGEGSWLTVV.

The V gene is TRBV20-1, the J gene TRBJ2-3; 12 bases fit TRBD2. The CDR3 runs 15 residues. Germline V gives CDR1 DFQATT, CDR2 SNEGSKA (reference sequence). The V gene end was trimmed by 4 bases and the J gene end by 4 bases; junction bases not matched to a gene: 6. The CDR3 DNA reads TGCAGTGCTAACAGACTAGCGGGAGTCGCAGATACGCAGTATTTT. This translates into CSANRLAGVADTQYF.

This clonotype has a count of ten or more. The CDR3 DNA is TGTGCCAGCAGCGTAAGGACGGTTACTAGCACAGATACGCAGTATTTT. As protein: CASSVRTVTSTDTQYF. The chain carries TRBV7-2 and TRBJ2-3; unclear D gene. The CDR3 has 16 residues. With 5 bases removed from V and 0 bases from J, the gap between germline ends came to 15 bases. CDR1 SGHTA and CDR2 FQGNSA come from the germline V gene.

This clonotype was counted a few times. The limits of the CDR3 on the DNA are not certain, so only TCRdb's listed CDR3 is given. The chain combines TRBV7-2 with TRBJ2-2; the table's D call, TRBD1, has no DNA check behind it. CDR1 is SGHTA, CDR2 FQGNSA, per germline. The CDR3 contains 14 residues when both ends are counted. CDR3: CASSLWRGTGELFF.

The V gene is TRBV5-4, the J gene TRBJ2-1, with D unresolved. The length of the CDR3 is 13 residues. Trimming removed 0 bases at V and 8 bases at J, with 9 bases between. Germline CDR1 and CDR2: SGHNT and YYREEE (reference sequence). CDR3 sequence: CASSLAGSDEQFF. CDR3 bases: TGTGCCAGCAGCTTGGCTGGCAGCGATGAGCAGTTCTTC.

Many counts were recorded for this clonotype. The chain combines TRBV7-2 with TRBJ2-1, with 7 bases aligning to TRBD2. CDR1 is SGHTA and CDR2 is FQGNSA in the germline V gene. After removal of 2 bases from V and 2 bases from J, the junction contained 3 bases not matched to a gene. This CDR3 contains 15 residues. The CDR3 sequence: CASSLRREPYNEQFF. In DNA form, the CDR3 reads TGTGCCAGCAGCTTAAGGCGGGAGCCCTACAATGAGCAGTTCTTC.

The CDR3 DNA follows: TGTGCCAGCAGTTTGCAGTTAACAGGGGTTTTTGATCAGCCCCAGCATTTT. Encoded protein: CASSLQLTGVFDQPQHF. The V and J genes are TRBV28 and TRBJ1-5; 7 bases fit TRBD1. Germline V gene data show CDR1 as MDHEN and CDR2 as SYDVKM. V lost 3 bases and J lost 5; bases outside the gene matches: 13. This CDR3 spans 17 amino acids.

This clonotype has ten or more counts. CDR3 protein: CASSLGLASYEQYF. The DNA for the CDR3 is TGTGCCAGCAGCTTAGGTCTAGCCTCCTACGAGCAGTACTTC. The rearrangement joins TRBV7-2 to TRBJ2-7, with D maybe TRBD2 (5 bases). V was cut by 1 base and J by 0 bases, with 7 bases left in between. The CDR3 has 14 amino acids. Germline loops: CDR1 SGHTA, CDR2 FQGNSA.

The chain couples TRBV7-9 to TRBJ2-7, with TRBD2 identical over 12 bases. The CDR3 contains 15 residues. Trimming removed 5 bases from V and 4 bases from J; junction bases left unmatched: 6. Germline CDR1 reads SEHNR; CDR2 reads FQNEAQ (reference sequence). The CDR3 is CASSATSGRSYEQYF. The DNA for the CDR3 is TGTGCCAGCAGCGCCACTAGCGGGAGGTCTTACGAGCAGTACTTC.

As to this clonotype: The CDR3 carries no conserved terminal phenylalanine or tryptophan, so it likely arises from a read error. The chain recombines TRBV12-3 or TRBV12-4 with TRBJ1-5; possible D gene TRBD1, 6 bases. V was pared by 9 bases and J by 7 bases, with 22 bases between. The CDR3 consists of 15 residues. CDR3: CASARRGASEQPQHL. The CDR3, as DNA: TGTGCCAGTGCCCGTCGGGGGGCGTCTGAGCAGCCCCAGCATTTG.

This clonotype was seen a few times. V is TRBV12-3 or TRBV12-4 and J is TRBJ1-5, with D tentatively TRBD1 (5 bases). The ends were cut back, 6 bases at V and 2 bases at J, with 20 bases in the middle. The CDR3 contains 17 residues. CDR3 sequence reads: CASSPTGGDHGNQPQHF. CDR3 DNA sequence: TGTGCCAGCAGCCCTACAGGCGGGGACCACGGCAATCAGCCCCAGCATTTT.

The rearrangement uses TRBV3-1 and TRBJ2-7, with D possibly being TRBD2 (5 bases). From germline, CDR1 is LGHDT and CDR2 YNNKEL (reference sequence). Between the trimmed V and J ends, which lost 4 bases and 2 bases, there was a span of 9 bases. The CDR3 is made up of 13 amino acids. CDR3 protein: CASSRTAAYEQYF. Written as DNA, the CDR3 is TGTGCCAGCAGCCGGACTGCCGCCTACGAGCAGTACTTC.

This clonotype was found a few times. The gene calls are TRBV6-1 and TRBJ2-7; no definite D call. V was trimmed by 4 bases and J by 3 bases, leaving 19 bases between them. The CDR3 length is 16 residues. The germline gives CDR1 MNHNS, CDR2 SASEGT. For the CDR3, the DNA is TGTGCCAGCAGTGCAGCCAGCCGGGCCTACTACTACGAGCAGTACTTC. Translated, it gives CASSAASRAYYYEQYF.

This clonotype has only a few counts. V and J are TRBV20-1 and TRBJ1-6; 9 bases are shared with TRBD1. This CDR3 has 16 residues. The germline gives CDR1 DFQATT, CDR2 SNEGSKA (reference sequence). With 5 bases clipped from V and 7 bases from J, the junction kept 12 bases outside the gene matches. This chain's CDR3 is CSASSGTGYSNSPLHF. CDR3 coding DNA: TGCAGTGCTTCCTCCGGGACAGGGTATTCGAATTCACCCCTCCACTTT.

The sample holds a few counts of this clonotype. The chain recombines TRBV6-2 or TRBV6-3 with TRBJ2-7; 10 bases are shared with TRBD2. This CDR3 spans 15 amino acids. V gave up 8 bases and J gave up 4 bases; unmatched junction bases: 11. In germline, CDR1 is MNHEY, CDR2 SVGEGT. The chain's CDR3 is CASGISGGDFYEQYF. The CDR3 nucleotides are TGTGCCAGCGGAATCAGCGGGGGGGACTTTTACGAGCAGTACTTC.

V and J are TRBV7-2 and TRBJ2-4; D not resolved. The germline CDR1 and CDR2 sequences are SGHTA and FQGNSA. The CDR3 runs 11 residues. Trimming removed 2 bases from V and 4 bases from J, with 0 bases in between. The CDR3 here is CASSLKNIQYF. The CDR3, as DNA: TGTGCCAGCAGCTTAAAAAACATTCAGTACTTC.

In its sample, this clonotype was seen once. The chain uses TRBV6-1 and TRBJ2-7; TRBD1 is a possible D gene (6 bases). This CDR3 is built from 16 residues. Per the germline V gene, CDR1 is MNHNS and CDR2 is SASEGT. V lost 8 bases, J lost 2 bases, and 22 bases lay in between. The CDR3 region has the DNA TGTGCCAGCGGAAGAAGGACAGCCCTAGAGGCCTACGAGCAGTACTTC. This gives the protein CASGRRTALEAYEQYF.

As for this clonotype: One base away lies a much larger clone, so this may be a sequencing read error. V and J are TRBV7-2 and TRBJ1-4, with TRBD1 identical over 7 bases. The length of the CDR3 is 15 residues. Germline CDR1 is SGHTA and CDR2 is FQGNSA. CDR3 sequence: CASSLSGGSNEKLLF. DNA for the CDR3: TGTGCCAGCAGCTTGTCAGGGGGAAGTAATGAAAAACTGCTTTTT.

This clonotype was seen a handful of times. This sequence joins TRBV7-6 and TRBJ2-1, with D possibly TRBD1 on 6 matching bases. Germline CDR1 and CDR2: SGHVS and FNYEAQ. With 5 bases removed from V and 1 base from J, the gap between germline ends came to 15 bases. The CDR3 totals 16 residues. The CDR3 here is CASSLSGAGSYNEQFF. The CDR3 bases are TGTGCCAGCAGCCTATCAGGGGCAGGGTCCTACAATGAGCAGTTCTTC.

This clonotype was counted ten times or more. The rearrangement uses TRBV28 and TRBJ2-1, with 11 bases fitting TRBD1. Trimming took 7 bases from V and 3 from J; bases not matched to a gene: 8. The CDR3 is 16 residues long. Germline V gene lookup returns CDR1 MDHEN and CDR2 SYDVKM. The CDR3, as DNA: TGTGCCAGCATCCGGGCCGGGACAGGGGGCTACAATGAGCAGTTCTTC. It encodes CASIRAGTGGYNEQFF.